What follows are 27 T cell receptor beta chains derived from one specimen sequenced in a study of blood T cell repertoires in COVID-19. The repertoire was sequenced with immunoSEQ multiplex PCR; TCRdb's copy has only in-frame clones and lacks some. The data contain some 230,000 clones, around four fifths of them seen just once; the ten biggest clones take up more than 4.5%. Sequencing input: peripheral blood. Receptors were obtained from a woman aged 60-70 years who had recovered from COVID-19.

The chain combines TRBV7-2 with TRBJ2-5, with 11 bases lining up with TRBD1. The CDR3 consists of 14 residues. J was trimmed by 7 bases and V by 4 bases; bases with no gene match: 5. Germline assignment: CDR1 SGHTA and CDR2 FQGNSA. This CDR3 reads CASSYRDRGATQYF. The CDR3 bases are TGTGCCAGCAGCTACCGGGACAGGGGGGCGACCCAGTACTTC.

The CDR3 sequence: CASSPQIPTGELFF. CDR3 nucleotides: TGTGCCAGCAGCCCGCAGATTCCTACCGGGGAGCTGTTTTTT. The rearrangement uses TRBV7-2 and TRBJ2-2; no clear D gene. Trimming removed 5 bases from V and 5 bases from J, with 12 bases in between. The CDR3 is 14 residues long. Germline assignment: CDR1 SGHTA and CDR2 FQGNSA.

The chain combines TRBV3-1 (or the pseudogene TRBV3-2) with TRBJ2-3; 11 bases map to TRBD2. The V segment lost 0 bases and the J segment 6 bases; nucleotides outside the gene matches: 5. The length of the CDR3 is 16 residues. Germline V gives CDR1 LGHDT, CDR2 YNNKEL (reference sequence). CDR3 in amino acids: CASSQERLAGRDTQYF. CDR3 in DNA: TGTGCCAGCAGCCAAGAGAGACTAGCGGGGAGGGATACGCAGTATTTT.

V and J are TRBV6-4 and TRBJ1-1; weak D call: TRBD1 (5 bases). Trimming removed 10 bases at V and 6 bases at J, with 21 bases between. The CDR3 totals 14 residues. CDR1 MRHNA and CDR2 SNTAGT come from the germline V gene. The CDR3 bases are TGTGCCATCTTTAGTGCAGGGCCCTTGTCTGAAGCTTTCTTT. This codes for CAIFSAGPLSEAFF.

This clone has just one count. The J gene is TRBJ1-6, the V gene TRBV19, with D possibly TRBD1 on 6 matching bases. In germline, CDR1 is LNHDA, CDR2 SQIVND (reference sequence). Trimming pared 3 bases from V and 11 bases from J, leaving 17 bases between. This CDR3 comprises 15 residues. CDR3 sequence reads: CASSMRAQGETPLHF. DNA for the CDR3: TGTGCCAGTAGTATGAGGGCACAGGGAGAGACACCCCTCCACTTT.

The CDR3 loop is CASSARGGAEQPQHF. In DNA, the CDR3 is TGTGCCAGCAGCGCTAGGGGGGGGGCGGAACAGCCCCAGCATTTT. V is TRBV7-9 and J is TRBJ1-5, with D possibly being TRBD1 (6 bases). Trimming removed 5 bases at V and 7 bases at J, with 18 bases between. The CDR3 consists of 15 residues. Germline loops: CDR1 SEHNR, CDR2 FQNEAQ (reference sequence).

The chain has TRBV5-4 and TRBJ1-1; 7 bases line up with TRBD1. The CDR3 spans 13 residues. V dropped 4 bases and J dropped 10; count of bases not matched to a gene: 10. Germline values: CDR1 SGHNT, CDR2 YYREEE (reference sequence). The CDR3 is CASSPNRGERAFF. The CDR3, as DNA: TGTGCCAGCAGCCCCAACAGGGGTGAGAGAGCTTTCTTT.

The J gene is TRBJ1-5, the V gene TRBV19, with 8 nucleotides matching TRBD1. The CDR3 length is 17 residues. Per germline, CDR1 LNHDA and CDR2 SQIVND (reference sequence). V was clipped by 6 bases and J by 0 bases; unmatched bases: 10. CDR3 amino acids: CASSRTGQPYSNQPQHF. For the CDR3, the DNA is TGTGCCAGTAGCCGGACAGGGCAACCTTATAGCAATCAGCCCCAGCATTTT.

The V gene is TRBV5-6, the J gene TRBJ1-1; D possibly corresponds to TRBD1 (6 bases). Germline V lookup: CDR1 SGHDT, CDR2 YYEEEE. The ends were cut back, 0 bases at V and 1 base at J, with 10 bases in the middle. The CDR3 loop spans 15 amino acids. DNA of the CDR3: TGTGCCAGCAGCTTGGGCGGCAGGGGGAACACTGAAGCTTTCTTT. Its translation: CASSLGGRGNTEAFF.

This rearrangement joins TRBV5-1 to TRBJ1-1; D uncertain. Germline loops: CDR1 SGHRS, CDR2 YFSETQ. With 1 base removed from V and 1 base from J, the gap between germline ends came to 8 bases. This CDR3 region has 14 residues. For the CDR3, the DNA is TGCGCCAGCAGCTTGCGGCAGGAGAACACTGAAGCTTTCTTT. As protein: CASSLRQENTEAFF. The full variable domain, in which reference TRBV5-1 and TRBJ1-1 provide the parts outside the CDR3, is KAGVTQTPRYLIKTRGQQVTLSCSPISGHRSVSWYQQTPGQGLQFLFEYFSETQRNKGNFPGRFSGRQFSNSRSEMNVSTLELGDSALYLCASSLRQENTEAFFGQGTRLTVV.

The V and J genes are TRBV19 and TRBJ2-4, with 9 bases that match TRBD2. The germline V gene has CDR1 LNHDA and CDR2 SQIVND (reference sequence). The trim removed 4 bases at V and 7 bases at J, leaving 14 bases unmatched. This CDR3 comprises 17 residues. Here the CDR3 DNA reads TGTGCCAGTAGTAGACCGGGACTAGCCATAACCTCCAACATTCAGTACTTC. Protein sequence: CASSRPGLAITSNIQYF.

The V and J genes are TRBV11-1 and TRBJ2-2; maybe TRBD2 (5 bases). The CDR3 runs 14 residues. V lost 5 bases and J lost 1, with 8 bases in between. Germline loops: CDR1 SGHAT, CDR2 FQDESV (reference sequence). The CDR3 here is CASSKDLNTGELFF. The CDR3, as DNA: TGTGCCAGCAGCAAGGACTTGAACACCGGGGAGCTGTTTTTT.

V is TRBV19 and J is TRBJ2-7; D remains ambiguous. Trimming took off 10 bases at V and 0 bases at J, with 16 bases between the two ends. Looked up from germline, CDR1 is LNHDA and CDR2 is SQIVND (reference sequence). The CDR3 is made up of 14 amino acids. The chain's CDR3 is CATSTVGSSYEQYF. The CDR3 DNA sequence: TGTGCCACATCGACGGTGGGCAGCTCCTACGAGCAGTACTTC.

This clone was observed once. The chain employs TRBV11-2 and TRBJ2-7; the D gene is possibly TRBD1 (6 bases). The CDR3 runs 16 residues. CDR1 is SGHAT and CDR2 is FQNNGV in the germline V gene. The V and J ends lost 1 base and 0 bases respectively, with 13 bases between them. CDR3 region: CASSLGSGQPSYEQYF. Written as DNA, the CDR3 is TGTGCCAGCAGCTTAGGTTCAGGACAGCCCTCCTACGAGCAGTACTTC.

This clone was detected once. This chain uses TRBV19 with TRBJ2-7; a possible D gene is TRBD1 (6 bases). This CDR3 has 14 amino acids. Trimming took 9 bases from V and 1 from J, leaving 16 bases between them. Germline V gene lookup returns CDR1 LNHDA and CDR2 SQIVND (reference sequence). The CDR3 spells CASRPRDTSYEQYF. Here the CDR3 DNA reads TGTGCCAGCAGACCCAGGGACACATCCTACGAGCAGTACTTC.

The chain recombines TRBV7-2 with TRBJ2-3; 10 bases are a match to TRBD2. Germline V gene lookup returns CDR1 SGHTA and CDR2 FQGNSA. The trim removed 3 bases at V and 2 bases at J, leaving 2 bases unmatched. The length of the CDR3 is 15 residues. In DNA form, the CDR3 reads TGTGCCAGCAGCTTTACTAGCGGGATCACAGATACGCAGTATTTT. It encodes CASSFTSGITDTQYF.

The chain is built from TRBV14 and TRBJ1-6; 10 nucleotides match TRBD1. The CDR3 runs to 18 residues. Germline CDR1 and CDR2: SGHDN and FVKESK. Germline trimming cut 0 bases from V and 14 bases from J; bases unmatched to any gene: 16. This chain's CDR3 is CASSQDSFRDRGQAALHF. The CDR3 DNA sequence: TGTGCCAGCAGCCAAGATTCTTTCCGGGACAGGGGCCAAGCGGCCCTCCACTTT.

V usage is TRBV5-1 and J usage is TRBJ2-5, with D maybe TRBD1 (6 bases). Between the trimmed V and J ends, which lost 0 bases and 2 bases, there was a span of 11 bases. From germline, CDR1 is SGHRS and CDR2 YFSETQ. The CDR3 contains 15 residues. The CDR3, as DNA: TGCGCCAGCAGCTTGGGGGGGCAGTGGCAAGAGACCCAGTACTTC. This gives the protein CASSLGGQWQETQYF. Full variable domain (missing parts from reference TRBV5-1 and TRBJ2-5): KAGVTQTPRYLIKTRGQQVTLSCSPISGHRSVSWYQQTPGQGLQFLFEYFSETQRNKGNFPGRFSGRQFSNSRSEMNVSTLELGDSALYLCASSLGGQWQETQYFGPGTRLLVL.

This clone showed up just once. This chain's CDR3 is CASSYSSASNTGELFF. The DNA of the CDR3 is TGTGCCAGCAGTTACTCTTCAGCGTCGAACACCGGGGAGCTGTTTTTT. V gene TRBV6-2 or TRBV6-3 combines with J gene TRBJ2-2; no firm D call. Germline V gene sequence: CDR1 MNHEY, CDR2 SVGEGT. V was cut by 0 bases and J by 0 bases, with 8 bases left in between. The CDR3 covers 16 residues.

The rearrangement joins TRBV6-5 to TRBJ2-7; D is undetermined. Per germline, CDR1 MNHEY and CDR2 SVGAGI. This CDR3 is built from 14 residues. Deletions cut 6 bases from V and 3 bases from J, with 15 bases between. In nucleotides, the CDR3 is TGTGCCAGCAGCCGACTGAAAACGCTCTACGAGCAGTACTTC. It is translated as CASSRLKTLYEQYF.

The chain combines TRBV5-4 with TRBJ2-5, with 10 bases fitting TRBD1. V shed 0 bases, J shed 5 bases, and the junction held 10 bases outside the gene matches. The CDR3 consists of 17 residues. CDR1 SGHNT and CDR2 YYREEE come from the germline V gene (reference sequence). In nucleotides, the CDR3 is TGTGCCAGCAGCTTGGGCCAATTGACAGGGGGCTGGGAGACCCAGTACTTC. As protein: CASSLGQLTGGWETQYF.

CDR3 bases: TGTGCCAGCAGTGAGGGGGCAGGCACTGAAGCTTTCTTT. Translation gives CASSEGAGTEAFF. V and J are TRBV6-4 and TRBJ1-1; perhaps TRBD1 as D (6 bases). The CDR3 is 13 residues long. Trimming removed 3 bases at V and 4 bases at J, with 9 bases between. Germline loops: CDR1 MRHNA, CDR2 SNTAGT.

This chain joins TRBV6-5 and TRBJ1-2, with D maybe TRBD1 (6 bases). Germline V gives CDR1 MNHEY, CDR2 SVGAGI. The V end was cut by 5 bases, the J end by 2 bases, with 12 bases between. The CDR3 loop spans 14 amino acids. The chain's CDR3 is CASSTGFLNYGYTF. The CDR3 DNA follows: TGTGCCAGCAGTACAGGGTTCCTCAACTATGGCTACACCTTC.

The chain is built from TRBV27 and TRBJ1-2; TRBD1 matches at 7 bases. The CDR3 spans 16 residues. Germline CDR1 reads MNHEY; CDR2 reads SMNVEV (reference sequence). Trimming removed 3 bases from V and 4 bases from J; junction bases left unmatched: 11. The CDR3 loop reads CASSFISTGLGYGYTF. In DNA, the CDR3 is TGTGCCAGCAGTTTTATCTCGACAGGGTTGGGCTATGGCTACACCTTC.

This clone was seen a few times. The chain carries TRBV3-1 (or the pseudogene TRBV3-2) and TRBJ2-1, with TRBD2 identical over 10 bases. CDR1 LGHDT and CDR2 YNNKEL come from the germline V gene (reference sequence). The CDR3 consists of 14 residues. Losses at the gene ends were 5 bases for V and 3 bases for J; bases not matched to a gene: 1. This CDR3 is CASSSSGGYNEQFF. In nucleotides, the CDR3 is TGTGCCAGCAGCTCTAGCGGGGGCTACAATGAGCAGTTCTTC.

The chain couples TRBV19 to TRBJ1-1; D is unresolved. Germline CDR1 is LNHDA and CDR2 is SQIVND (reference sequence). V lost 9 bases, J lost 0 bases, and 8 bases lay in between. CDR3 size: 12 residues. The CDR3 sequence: CASMFMNTEAFF. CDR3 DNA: TGTGCCAGCATGTTCATGAACACTGAAGCTTTCTTT.

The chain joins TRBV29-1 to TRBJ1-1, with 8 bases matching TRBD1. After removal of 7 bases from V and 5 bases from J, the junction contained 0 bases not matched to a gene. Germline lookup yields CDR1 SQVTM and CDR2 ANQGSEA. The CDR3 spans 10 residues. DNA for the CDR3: TGCAGCGGACAGGGGACTGAAGCTTTCTTT. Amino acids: CSGQGTEAFF.